The 7 T cell receptor beta chains given below trace back to one sample, sequenced in a study of T cells in women clearing cervical HPV infection. Clones were read by immunoSEQ multiplex PCR, and TCRdb kept only the in-frame ones, dropping some. Here the sample table reports 40,000 or so clones. Sample: blood buffy coat. These receptors all come from a woman between 18 and 75 years old with a cervical HPV16 infection that either progressed to CIN3+ or cleared (not recorded which).

Concerning this clone itself: The read halts 3 residues ahead of the CDR3 end, with the missing end drawn from the germline J gene. The V call is TRBV5-1, the J call TRBJ2-7, with D perhaps TRBD1 (7 bases). V gave up 1 base and J gave up 3 bases, with 11 bases separating them. The CDR3 sequence is 14 residues long. The germline V gene encodes CDR1 SGHRS and CDR2 YFSETQ. This CDR3 reads CASSLSQGGYEQYF. CDR3 DNA, as far as it was read: TGCGCCAGCAGCTTGTCCCAGGGGGGCTACGAG.

Points on this clone: The read ends 3 residues shy of where the CDR3 ends; the end is completed using the germline J gene. This sequence joins TRBV3-1 (or the pseudogene TRBV3-2) and TRBJ1-2; 9 positions match TRBD1. Germline V gene sequence: CDR1 LGHDT, CDR2 YNNKEL (reference sequence). The CDR3 has 14 amino acids. The covered CDR3 bases are TGTGCCAGCAGCCGAGGGACAGGGTTGGAAGGC. It is translated as CASSRGTGLEG. The complete CDR3 sequence is CASSRGTGLEGYTF.

On this clone: Sequencing ends 3 residues short of the CDR3 end; the germline J gene provides the rest. V gene TRBV2 combines with J gene TRBJ2-4, with a possible D match to TRBD1 (5 bases). V lost 2 bases and J 3 bases, leaving 14 bases between the germline ends. The length of the CDR3 is 16 residues. The germline V gene encodes CDR1 SNHLY and CDR2 FYNNEI. The CDR3 sequence is CASSELAGSHKNIQYF. Partial CDR3 DNA: TGTGCCAGCAGTGAATTGGCAGGGTCCCACAAAAACATT.

In the case of this clone: The sequenced fragment ends 3 residues before the CDR3 boundary, so the rest is inferred from the germline J gene. The genes are TRBV2 and TRBJ2-3; 8 bases line up with TRBD2. Germline CDR1 reads SNHLY; CDR2 reads FYNNEI. CDR3 length: 16 residues. V gave up 7 bases and J gave up 2 bases; unmatched junction bases: 11. The CDR3 region is CASTPPGGLVTDTQYF. The DNA read from the CDR3 is TGTGCCAGCACCCCCCCGGGGGGACTAGTCACAGATACG.

Details on this clone: The read halts 3 residues ahead of the CDR3 end, with the missing end drawn from the germline J gene. The chain employs TRBV20-1 and TRBJ2-7; 12 nucleotides align to TRBD2. Germline trimming cut 4 bases from V and 6 bases from J; bases unmatched to any gene: 7. Germline V gives CDR1 DFQATT, CDR2 SNEGSKA (reference sequence). This CDR3 is built from 14 residues. CDR3 sequence reads: CSAIRLAGEGEQYF. The sequenced CDR3 bases are TGCAGTGCTATTCGACTAGCGGGAGAGGGCGAG.

The CDR3 protein is CAWSPPGRRTNYGYTF. The DNA read from the CDR3 is TGTGCCTGGAGCCCCCCCGGCAGGCGCACAAACTATGGC. The chain joins TRBV30 to TRBJ1-2, with D uncertain. The CDR3 is cut off 3 residues early in the read; its end comes from the germline J gene. V lost 3 bases and J 2 bases, leaving 19 bases between the germline ends. The CDR3 extends over 16 amino acids. The germline V gene has CDR1 GTSNPN and CDR2 SVGIG (reference sequence).

A remark on this clone: The sequence runs out 3 residues before the end of the CDR3; the remainder is reconstructed from the germline J gene. The chain joins TRBV7-3 to TRBJ2-7, with no clear D. V lost 3 bases, J lost 2 bases, and 8 bases lay in between. CDR3 length equals 13 residues. Germline V gene sequence: CDR1 SGHTA, CDR2 FQGTGA. CDR3 DNA (partial): TGTGCCAGCAGCTTGGGCGTGGCCTACGAG. Translation gives CASSLGVAYE. In full, the CDR3 reads CASSLGVAYEQYF.